A selection of T cell receptor beta chains follows, all from one sample in a study of OX40 agonist ivuxolimab in advanced cancers. Here immunoSEQ multiplex PCR was the method, and the copy in TCRdb shows in-frame clones only, minus some. The sample holds fewer than 40,000 clones, around two thirds seen once. The sample here was CD4+ or CD8+ T cells sorted from blood, taken in a trial of the OX40 agonist ivuxolimab. All receptors derive from an adult with an advanced solid tumor such as melanoma, head and neck, liver or kidney cancer. Each CDR3 is given with its conserved first and last residue. Fields, in order: J gene, clone size, D gene, V gene, CDR3 protein, CDR3 DNA. D genes are given only for firm matches. Size is stated for part of the rows, as once, few or many counts, or as a class when the clone is expanded.

TRBJ2-3 | once | TRBD1 | TRBV5-1 | CASSLQGVGTDTQYF | TGCGCCAGCAGCCTACAGGGGGTCGGCACAGATACGCAGTATTTT
TRBJ1-1 | . | . | TRBV6-6 | CASSYVGGTEAFF | TGTGCCAGCAGTTACGTGGGGGGCACTGAAGCTTTCTTT
TRBJ2-3 | . | . | TRBV9 | CASSVGTVSSTDTQYF | TGTGCCAGCAGCGTAGGGACAGTCTCTAGCACAGATACGCAGTATTTT
TRBJ2-3 | . | . | TRBV2 | CASRRKGTSPPDTQYF | TGTGCCAGCAGGCGTAAAGGGACTTCCCCTCCGGATACGCAGTATTTT
TRBJ2-4 | once | . | TRBV15 | CATSEARLAKNIQYF | TGTGCCACCAGCGAAGCGAGACTAGCCAAAAACATTCAGTACTTC
TRBJ1-4 | . | . | TRBV14 | CASSQVGSTNEKLFF | TGTGCCAGCAGCCAAGTAGGGTCGACTAATGAAAAACTGTTTTTT
TRBJ2-1 | few | TRBD2 | TRBV2 | CASSGRAGGHNEQFF | TGTGCCAGCAGTGGCCGAGCGGGGGGGCACAATGAGCAGTTCTTC
TRBJ1-3 | . | . | TRBV6-5 | CASSYSAGGEGNTIYF | TGTGCCAGCAGTTACTCGGCAGGCGGTGAGGGAAACACCATATATTTT
TRBJ2-1 | . | . | TRBV19 | CASSNNRVIGNEQFF | TGTGCCAGTAGTAACAACAGGGTCATCGGCAATGAGCAGTTCTTC
TRBJ2-6 | . | . | TRBV28 | CASTPPTGYSGANVLTF | TGTGCCAGCACCCCACCAACGGGGTATTCTGGGGCCAACGTCCTGACTTTC
TRBJ2-6 | . | . | TRBV7-7 | CASSSSGANVLTF | TGTGCCAGCAGCTCGAGTGGGGCCAACGTCCTGACTTTC
TRBJ1-3 | . | . | TRBV18 | CASSSRTVDHTIYF | TGTGCCAGCTCATCTAGGACGGTCGATCACACCATATATTTT
TRBJ1-6 | . | . | TRBV11-2 | CASSPGVSSYNSPLHF | TGTGCCAGCAGCCCGGGGGTGAGCTCCTATAATTCACCCCTCCACTTT
TRBJ2-2 | . | . | TRBV7-9 | CASSLVVRYTGELFF | TGTGCCAGCAGCTTAGTTGTCCGCTACACCGGGGAGCTGTTTTTT
TRBJ1-3 | . | TRBD1 | TRBV14 | CASGPWDRPGNTIYF | TGTGCCAGCGGTCCGTGGGACAGACCTGGAAACACCATATATTTT
TRBJ2-2 | many | . | TRBV5-1 | CASGDFNTGELFF | TGCGCCAGCGGGGACTTTAACACCGGGGAGCTGTTTTTT
TRBJ2-5 | . | . | TRBV4-1 | CASSQESYRTQYF | TGCGCCAGCAGCCAAGAGTCCTACCGGACCCAGTACTTC
TRBJ2-2 | . | . | TRBV7-9 | CASSLRPTGQDNTGELFF | TGTGCCAGCAGCTTAAGACCAACGGGGCAGGACAACACCGGGGAGCTGTTTTTT
TRBJ1-5 | once | . | TRBV10-2 | CASSEPGGWQPQHF | TGCGCCAGCAGTGAGCCCGGGGGCTGGCAGCCCCAGCATTTT
TRBJ2-1 | . | . | TRBV29-1 | CSVVVSLYNEQFF | TGCAGCGTTGTGGTCAGCCTGTACAATGAGCAGTTCTTC
TRBJ2-2 | . | TRBD1 | TRBV9 | CASSGAGGDTGELFF | TGTGCCAGCAGCGGGGCAGGGGGAGATACCGGGGAGCTGTTTTTT
TRBJ1-6 | few | . | TRBV6-1 | CASQVSYNSPLHF | TGTGCCAGCCAAGTCTCCTATAATTCACCCCTCCACTTT
TRBJ2-2 | . | TRBD1 | TRBV19 | CASSGTGMTGELFF | TGTGCCAGTAGTGGGACAGGGATGACCGGGGAGCTGTTTTTT
TRBJ2-2 | . | TRBD1 | TRBV7-9 | CASSHRDRTVTGELFF | TGTGCCAGCAGCCACCGGGACAGGACAGTCACCGGGGAGCTGTTTTTT
TRBJ1-6 | few | . | TRBV6-5 | CASSFRQLNSPLHF | TGTGCCAGCAGTTTTCGACAGCTAAATTCACCCCTCCACTTT
TRBJ2-2 | few | . | TRBV30 | CAWRKGTTGELFF | TGTGCCTGGAGAAAGGGTACCACCGGGGAGCTGTTTTTT
TRBJ2-2 | . | . | TRBV27 | CASSLLRAGANTGELFF | TGTGCCAGCAGTTTACTCCGAGCAGGCGCGAACACCGGGGAGCTGTTTTTT
TRBJ2-1 | once | . | TRBV7-9 | CAVQTGGRSDEQFF | TGTGCCGTCCAGACGGGGGGCCGGTCCGATGAGCAGTTCTTC
TRBJ2-1 | . | TRBD2 | TRBV9 | CASSAYLADEQFF | TGTGCCAGCAGCGCTTACCTAGCGGACGAGCAGTTCTTC
TRBJ1-2 | . | . | TRBV5-1 | CASSLTPGGEYYGYTF | TGCGCCAGCAGCTTAACCCCCGGGGGCGAATACTATGGCTACACCTTC
TRBJ1-3 | . | . | TRBV13 | CASSLGSGNTIYF | TGTGCCAGCAGCTTAGGTTCTGGAAACACCATATATTTT
TRBJ2-7 | . | . | TRBV5-1 | CASSVDGYEQYF | TGCGCCAGCAGCGTGGACGGCTACGAGCAGTACTTC
TRBJ2-3 | few | . | TRBV9 | CASSVLAGAGTDTQYF | TGTGCCAGCAGCGTTCTCGCGGGGGCCGGCACAGATACGCAGTATTTT
TRBJ1-1 | few | . | TRBV4-2 | CASSQVGGTEAFF | TGTGCCAGCAGCCAAGTGGGGGGGACTGAAGCTTTCTTT
TRBJ2-3 | few | . | TRBV11-3 | CASSLGRSTDTQYF | TGTGCCAGCAGCCTTGGTAGGAGCACAGATACGCAGTATTTT
TRBJ1-3 | . | . | TRBV7-8 | CASSLTTYSGNTIYF | TGTGCCAGCAGCTTAACCACTTACTCTGGAAACACCATATATTTT
TRBJ2-1 | medium-sized | TRBD2 | TRBV11-3 | CASSRPGLADNEQFF | TGTGCCAGCAGCCGGCCGGGACTAGCGGACAATGAGCAGTTCTTC
TRBJ1-5 | . | . | TRBV28 | CASIPGGNQPQHF | TGTGCCAGCATTCCGGGGGGGAATCAGCCCCAGCATTTT
TRBJ2-7 | . | . | TRBV29-1 | CSVRQSYEQYF | TGCAGCGTTAGACAATCCTACGAGCAGTACTTC
TRBJ2-6 | . | . | TRBV7-2 | CASTSSSGANVLTF | TGTGCCAGCACCTCTAGCTCTGGGGCCAACGTCCTGACTTTC
TRBJ2-1 | once | TRBD1 | TRBV7-9 | CASSAGTGIVNEQFF | TGTGCCAGCAGCGCGGGGACAGGGATAGTAAATGAGCAGTTCTTC
TRBJ1-5 | large | . | TRBV12-5 | CASGFGQDQPQHF | TGTGCTAGTGGTTTCGGCCAGGATCAGCCCCAGCATTTT
TRBJ2-2 | . | . | TRBV10-1 | CASSDLDGTGELFF | TGCGCCAGCAGTGACCTAGACGGCACCGGGGAGCTGTTTTTT
TRBJ2-3 | . | TRBD2 | TRBV5-1 | CASSGGLAGHTDTQYF | TGCGCCAGCAGCGGGGGACTAGCGGGTCACACAGATACGCAGTATTTT
TRBJ2-1 | . | TRBD2 | TRBV10-1 | CASSGGIAGAAHEQFF | TGCGCCAGCAGTGGAGGGATAGCGGGGGCCGCGCATGAGCAGTTCTTC
TRBJ2-7 | . | TRBD1 | TRBV29-1 | CSVRQGAYEQYF | TGCAGCGTCCGACAGGGGGCCTACGAGCAGTACTTC
TRBJ2-7 | . | . | TRBV7-7 | CASSPSGAHEQYF | TGTGCCAGCAGCCCCTCCGGGGCCCACGAGCAGTACTTC
TRBJ2-7 | . | TRBD1 | TRBV28 | CASSSPGTGAYEQYF | TGTGCCAGCAGTTCCCCCGGGACAGGGGCCTACGAGCAGTACTTC
TRBJ1-5 | . | TRBD1 | TRBV2 | CASKGQGDQPQHF | TGTGCCAGCAAGGGACAGGGCGATCAGCCCCAGCATTTT
TRBJ2-3 | once | TRBD2 | TRBV5-1 | CASSETSGGDTQYF | TGCGCCAGCAGCGAAACTAGCGGAGGGGATACGCAGTATTTT
TRBJ2-3 | . | TRBD1 | TRBV19 | CATTGTDLTDTQYF | TGTGCCACCACGGGGACAGACCTCACAGATACGCAGTATTTT